This T cell receptor (beta chain) derives from a study of control samples from healthy donors and cancer patients. CDR1 is SEHNR and CDR2 is FQNEAQ in the germline V gene (reference sequence). The CDR3 is 15 amino acids. Deletions cut 5 bases from V and 6 bases from J, with 16 bases between. Clones were read by immunoSEQ multiplex PCR, and TCRdb kept only the in-frame ones, dropping some. The sample consists of about 160,000 clones, roughly 94% of them appearing once. V gene TRBV7-9 combines with J gene TRBJ1-4; D possibly corresponds to TRBD1 (5 bases). The source of this sequence is a man aged 55 to 70 with colorectal cancer. Sequencing was performed on PBMCs. The CDR3 reads CASSPTVGAHEKLFF. The CDR3 nucleotides read TGTGCCAGCAGCCCGACCGTAGGGGCGCATGAAAAACTGTTTTTT.